Detailed here is one T cell receptor beta chain. The antigen is not known. The sample comes from a study of T and B cells in COVID-19 patients. The wider study: Blood was sampled from COVID-19 patients who were either actively infected or recovered. At median age around 37 years, recovered patients were younger than active-infection patients at roughly 71. The study's findings and limits: Highly clonal in active COVID-19, TRB repertoires exceeded healthy-donor diversity and richness at recovery.

Multiplex PCR with BIOMED2 TRB-A/B primer pools amplified TRB rearrangements. MiXCR, run by TCRdb on the multiplex PCR reads, gives a single entry per CDR3 protein. This table holds 23,000 or so distinct CDR3 sequences, about a third found once. Blood genomic DNA input for TRB amplification was about 240-550 ng. Germline assignment: CDR1 SGHKS and CDR2 YYEKEE (reference sequence). The V and J ends lost 4 bases and 4 bases, in that order; junction bases with no gene match: 9. CDR3 length: 15 amino acids. Source material: blood. This sequence originates from a human donor who had recovered from COVID-19. This chain uses TRBV5-5 with TRBJ2-7, with TRBD1 matching over 9 bases. The CDR3 sequence is CASSARTGVAYEQYF. The CDR3, as DNA: TGTGCCAGCAGCGCCCGGACAGGGGTCGCTTACGAGCAGTACTTC.